One and the same sample provided the 13 T cell receptor beta chains below, sequenced in a study of blood T cell repertoires in COVID-19. Some clones are missing from TCRdb's copy, which holds only in-frame ones; the method was immunoSEQ multiplex PCR. Of about 80,000 clones detected, 88% appear once; the ten largest clones hold 5.5% to 7.5%. The source material was peripheral blood. All receptors derive from an older man with acute or convalescent COVID-19.

The chain carries TRBV24-1 and TRBJ2-6, with unresolved D. This CDR3 has 17 residues. Germline values: CDR1 KGHDR, CDR2 SFDVKD. V was clipped by 3 bases and J by 3 bases, with 14 bases between them. The CDR3 nucleotides are TGTGCCACCAGTGATCGGTCGGGTCTGGGTGGGGCCAACGTCCTGACTTTC. The encoded protein is CATSDRSGLGGANVLTF.

This chain links TRBV19 with TRBJ1-1; 7 bases are a match to TRBD1. Germline V gene lookup returns CDR1 LNHDA and CDR2 SQIVND (reference sequence). The CDR3 is 13 residues long. Unmatched junction bases numbered 8, after V lost 8 bases and J lost 5 bases. CDR3 DNA: TGTGCCAGTGGTACAGGGGAGAGGACTGAAGCTTTCTTT. Encoded protein: CASGTGERTEAFF. Using reference TRBV19 and TRBJ1-1 for the parts outside the CDR3, the full variable domain is DGGITQSPKYLFRKEGQNVTLSCEQNLNHDAMYWYRQDPGQGLRLIYYSQIVNDFQKGDIAEGYSVSREKKESFPLTVTSAQKNPTAFYLCASGTGERTEAFFGQGTRLTVV.

The chain is built from TRBV9 and TRBJ2-7; possibly TRBD1 for D (5 bases). The germline V and J ends were trimmed by 4 bases and 2 bases, with 16 bases remaining between them. The CDR3 contains 15 residues. CDR1 is SGDLS and CDR2 is YYNGEE in the germline V gene. CDR3 residues: CASSPRAGLTYEQYF. The CDR3 nucleotides are TGTGCCAGCAGCCCTCGGGCAGGGCTAACCTACGAGCAGTACTTC.

The gene calls are TRBV28 and TRBJ2-6; possibly TRBD2 for D (6 bases). V gave up 1 base and J gave up 0 bases, with 22 bases separating them. The CDR3 spans 21 residues. Germline V gives CDR1 MDHEN, CDR2 SYDVKM. The CDR3 bases are TGTGCCAGCAGTTTATATAATCAGGGAGGAGGAGTGTACTCTGGGGCCAACGTCCTGACTTTC. Translating it yields CASSLYNQGGGVYSGANVLTF.

V usage is TRBV15 and J usage is TRBJ1-1, with 7 bases matching TRBD1. The germline CDR1 and CDR2 sequences are LNHNV and YYDKDF (reference sequence). V shed 3 bases and J 5 bases; nucleotides not matched to a gene: 12. CDR3 length equals 16 residues. CDR3 loop: CATSRGGWTGGTEAFF. For the CDR3, the DNA is TGTGCCACCAGCAGGGGGGGATGGACAGGAGGGACTGAAGCTTTCTTT.

V usage is TRBV28 and J usage is TRBJ2-7; a possible D gene is TRBD1 (7 bases). From germline, CDR1 is MDHEN and CDR2 SYDVKM. This CDR3 has 14 amino acids. V lost 5 bases to trimming and J lost 3 bases, with 14 bases between them. As DNA, the CDR3 is TGTGCCAGCAGTGCGGGACAGCTAGTCTACGAGCAGTACTTC. Translating gives CASSAGQLVYEQYF.

The chain carries TRBV28 and TRBJ1-5; 7 positions agree with TRBD1. V shed 7 bases, J shed 2 bases, and the junction held 5 bases outside the gene matches. The V gene's germline CDR1 is MDHEN and CDR2 SYDVKM. The CDR3 spans 14 residues. CDR3 residues: CASKRQGGNQPQHF. The DNA of the CDR3 is TGTGCCAGCAAAAGACAGGGAGGCAATCAGCCCCAGCATTTT.

V gene TRBV12-3 or TRBV12-4 combines with J gene TRBJ2-7; a weak D match, TRBD1 (6 bases). V was cut by 5 bases and J by 2 bases, with 10 bases left in between. The CDR3 is 13 amino acids. The CDR3 sequence: CASSPDSPYEQYF. CDR3 DNA: TGTGCCAGCAGTCCGGACAGTCCCTACGAGCAGTACTTC.

V is TRBV19 and J is TRBJ1-1; no clear D gene. V was shortened by 9 bases and J by 2 bases, with 7 bases between the two germline ends. The germline CDR1 and CDR2 sequences are LNHDA and SQIVND (reference sequence). This CDR3 is built from 11 residues. The CDR3 coding sequence is TGTGCCAGCAGGTTTAACACTGAAGCTTTCTTT. This encodes CASRFNTEAFF.

This chain links TRBV3-1 (or the pseudogene TRBV3-2) with TRBJ2-2, with 9 bases fitting TRBD1. V dropped 4 bases and J dropped 4; count of bases not matched to a gene: 4. Germline values: CDR1 LGHDT, CDR2 YNNKEL (reference sequence). The CDR3 runs 15 residues. This CDR3 reads CASSRDRAGTGELFF. CDR3 coding DNA: TGTGCCAGCAGCCGGGACAGGGCGGGCACCGGGGAGCTGTTTTTT.

The J gene is TRBJ2-7, the V gene TRBV4-1; the D gene is possibly TRBD2 (6 bases). The CDR3 runs 17 residues. V lost 0 bases and J 0 bases, leaving 15 bases between the germline ends. In germline, CDR1 is MGHRA, CDR2 YSYEKL. As DNA, the CDR3 is TGCGCCAGCAGCCAAGATGGGGAGGTGACGAGCTCCTACGAGCAGTACTTC. Residues: CASSQDGEVTSSYEQYF.

In this sample, this clone turned up once. The V gene is TRBV24-1, the J gene TRBJ1-3, with D perhaps matching TRBD1 (6 bases). The CDR3 is 15 residues long. V shed 9 bases and J shed 3 bases, with 17 bases lying between them. Germline loops: CDR1 KGHDR, CDR2 SFDVKD. The CDR3 loop reads CATPTWGGVGNTIYF. For the CDR3, the DNA is TGTGCCACCCCTACATGGGGGGGCGTTGGAAACACCATATATTTT.

The chain employs TRBV7-9 and TRBJ2-1, with D maybe TRBD1 (6 bases). Germline loops: CDR1 SEHNR, CDR2 FQNEAQ (reference sequence). V was trimmed by 5 bases and J by 8 bases, leaving 16 bases between them. The CDR3 loop spans 14 amino acids. DNA for the CDR3: TGTGCCAGCAGCCTTAATCAGGGGTACGATGAGCAGTTCTTC. Encoded protein: CASSLNQGYDEQFF.